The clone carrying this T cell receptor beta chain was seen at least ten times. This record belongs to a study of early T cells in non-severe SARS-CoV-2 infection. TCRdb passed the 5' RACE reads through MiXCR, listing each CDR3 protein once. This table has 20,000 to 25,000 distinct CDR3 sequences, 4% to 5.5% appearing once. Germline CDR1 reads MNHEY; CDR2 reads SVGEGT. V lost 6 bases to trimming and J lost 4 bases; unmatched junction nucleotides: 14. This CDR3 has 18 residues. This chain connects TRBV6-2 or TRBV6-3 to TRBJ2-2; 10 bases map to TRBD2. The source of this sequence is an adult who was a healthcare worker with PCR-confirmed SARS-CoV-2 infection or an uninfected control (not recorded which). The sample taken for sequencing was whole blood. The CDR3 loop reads CASSPPTSGIVSTGELFF. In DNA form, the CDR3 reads TGTGCCAGCAGCCCGCCAACTAGCGGGATAGTATCCACCGGGGAGCTGTTTTTT.